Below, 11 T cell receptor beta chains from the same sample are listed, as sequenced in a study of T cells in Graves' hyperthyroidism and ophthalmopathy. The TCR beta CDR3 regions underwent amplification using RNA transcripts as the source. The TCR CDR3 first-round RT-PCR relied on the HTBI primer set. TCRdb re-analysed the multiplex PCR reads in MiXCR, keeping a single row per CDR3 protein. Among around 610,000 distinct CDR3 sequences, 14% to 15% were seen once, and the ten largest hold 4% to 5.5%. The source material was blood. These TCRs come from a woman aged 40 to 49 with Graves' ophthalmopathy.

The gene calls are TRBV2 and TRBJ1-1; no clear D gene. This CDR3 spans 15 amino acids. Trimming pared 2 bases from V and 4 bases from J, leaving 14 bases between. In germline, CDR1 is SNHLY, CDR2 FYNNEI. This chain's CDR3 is CASSEYTSGSTEAFF. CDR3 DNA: TGTGCCAGCAGTGAATACACGTCGGGTAGCACTGAAGCTTTCTTT.

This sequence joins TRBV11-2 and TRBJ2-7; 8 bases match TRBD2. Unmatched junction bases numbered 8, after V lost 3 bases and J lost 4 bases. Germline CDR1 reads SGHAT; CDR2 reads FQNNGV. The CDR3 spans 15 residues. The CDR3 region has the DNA TGTGCCAGCAGCTTCTCCGGGACTAGTATTTACGAGCAGTACTTC. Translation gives CASSFSGTSIYEQYF.

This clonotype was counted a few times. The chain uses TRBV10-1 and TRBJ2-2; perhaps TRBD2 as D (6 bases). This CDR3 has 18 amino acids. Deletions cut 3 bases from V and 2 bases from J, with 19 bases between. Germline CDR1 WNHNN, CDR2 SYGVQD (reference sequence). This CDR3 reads CASSDDRDSRTNTGELFF. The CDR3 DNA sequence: TGCGCCAGCAGTGACGACCGGGACTCCAGGACCAACACCGGGGAGCTGTTTTTT.

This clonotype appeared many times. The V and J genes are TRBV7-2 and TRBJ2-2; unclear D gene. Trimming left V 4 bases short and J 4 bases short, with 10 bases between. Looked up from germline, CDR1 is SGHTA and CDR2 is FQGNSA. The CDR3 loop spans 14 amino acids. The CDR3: CASSSFSVTGELFF. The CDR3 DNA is TGTGCCAGCAGCTCGTTCTCAGTCACCGGGGAGCTGTTTTTT.

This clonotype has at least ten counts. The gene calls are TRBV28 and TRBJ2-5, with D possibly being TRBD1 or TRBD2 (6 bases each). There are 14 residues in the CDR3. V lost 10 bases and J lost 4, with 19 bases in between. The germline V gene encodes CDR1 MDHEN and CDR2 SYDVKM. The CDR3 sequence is CATHPRGAGETQYF. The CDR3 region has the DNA TGTGCCACCCACCCGAGGGGGGCTGGAGAGACCCAGTACTTC.

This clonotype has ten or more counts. This chain's CDR3 is CASKDGTNTEAFF. The CDR3 DNA reads as TGTGCCAGCAAGGACGGGACGAACACTGAAGCTTTCTTT. The chain carries TRBV12-3 or TRBV12-4 and TRBJ1-1, with TRBD1 as a possible D gene (5 bases). V lost 7 bases, J lost 1 base, and 10 bases lay in between. CDR3 size: 13 residues.

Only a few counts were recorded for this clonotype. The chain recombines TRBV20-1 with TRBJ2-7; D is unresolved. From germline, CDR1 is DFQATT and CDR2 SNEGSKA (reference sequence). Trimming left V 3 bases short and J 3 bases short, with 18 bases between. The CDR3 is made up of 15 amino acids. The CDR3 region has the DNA TGCAGTGCTAGGGTGAAGGACGGTTTTATCTACGAGCAGTACTTC. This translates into CSARVKDGFIYEQYF.

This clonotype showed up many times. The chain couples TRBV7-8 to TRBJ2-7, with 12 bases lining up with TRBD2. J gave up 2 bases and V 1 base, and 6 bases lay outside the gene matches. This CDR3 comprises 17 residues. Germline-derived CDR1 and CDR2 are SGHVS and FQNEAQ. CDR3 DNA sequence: TGTGCCAGCAGCTTAGAACTAGCGGGAGGATCAACCTACGAGCAGTACTTC. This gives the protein CASSLELAGGSTYEQYF. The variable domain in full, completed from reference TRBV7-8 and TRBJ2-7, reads GAGVSQSPRYKVAKRGQDVALRCDPISGHVSLFWYQQALGQGPEFLTYFQNEAQLDKSGLPSDRFFAERPEGSVSTLKIQRTQQEDSAVYLCASSLELAGGSTYEQYFGPGTRLTVT.

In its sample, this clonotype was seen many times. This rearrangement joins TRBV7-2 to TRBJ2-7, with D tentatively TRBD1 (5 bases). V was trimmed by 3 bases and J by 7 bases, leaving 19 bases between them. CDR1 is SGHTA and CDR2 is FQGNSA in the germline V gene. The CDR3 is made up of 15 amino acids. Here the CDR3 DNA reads TGTGCCAGCAGCTTTCTTAGTAAAGGGGTTGATGAGCAGTACTTC. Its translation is CASSFLSKGVDEQYF. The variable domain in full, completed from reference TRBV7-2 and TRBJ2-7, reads GAGVSQSPSNKVTEKGKDVELRCDPISGHTALYWYRQSLGQGLEFLIYFQGNSAPDKSGLPSDRFSAERTGGSVSTLTIQRTQQEDSAVYLCASSFLSKGVDEQYFGPGTRLTVT.

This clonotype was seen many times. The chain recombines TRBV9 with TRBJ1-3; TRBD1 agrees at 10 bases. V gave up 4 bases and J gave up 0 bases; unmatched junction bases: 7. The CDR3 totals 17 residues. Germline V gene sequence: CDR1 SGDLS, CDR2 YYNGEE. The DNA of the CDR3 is TGTGCCAGCAGCCCCGGGACAGGGGTCGACTCTGGAAACACCATATATTTT. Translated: CASSPGTGVDSGNTIYF. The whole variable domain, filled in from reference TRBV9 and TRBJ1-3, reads DSGVTQTPKHLITATGQRVTLRCSPRSGDLSVYWYQQSLDQGLQFLIQYYNGEERAKGNILERFSAQQFPDLHSELNLSSLELGDSALYFCASSPGTGVDSGNTIYFGEGSWLTVV.

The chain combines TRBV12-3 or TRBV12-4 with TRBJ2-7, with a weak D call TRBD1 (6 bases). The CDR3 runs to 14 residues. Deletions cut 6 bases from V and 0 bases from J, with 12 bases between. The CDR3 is CASSYYRDSYEQYF. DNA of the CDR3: TGTGCCAGCAGCTATTACAGGGACTCCTACGAGCAGTACTTC.